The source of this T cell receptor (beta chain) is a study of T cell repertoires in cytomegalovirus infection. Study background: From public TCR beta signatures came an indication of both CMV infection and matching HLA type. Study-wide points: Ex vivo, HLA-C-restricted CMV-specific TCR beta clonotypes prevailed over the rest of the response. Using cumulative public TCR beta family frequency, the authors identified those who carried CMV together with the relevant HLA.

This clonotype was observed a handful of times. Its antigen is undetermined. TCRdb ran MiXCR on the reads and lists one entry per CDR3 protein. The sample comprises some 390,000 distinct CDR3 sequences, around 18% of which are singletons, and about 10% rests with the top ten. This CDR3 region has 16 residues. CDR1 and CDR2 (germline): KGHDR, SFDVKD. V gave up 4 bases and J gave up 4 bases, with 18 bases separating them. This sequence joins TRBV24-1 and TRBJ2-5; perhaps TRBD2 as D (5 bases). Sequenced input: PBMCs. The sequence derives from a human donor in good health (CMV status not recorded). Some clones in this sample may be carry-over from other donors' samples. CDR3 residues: CATSDPLEGGRETQYF. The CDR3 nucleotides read TGTGCCACCAGTGACCCCTTAGAGGGTGGTCGAGAGACCCAGTACTTC.